The text below deals with one T cell receptor beta chain. No antigen is known for it. Healthy bone marrow donors made up the donors. This donor's CMV serostatus went unrecorded. The CDR3 totals 15 residues. Germline assignment: CDR1 LGHNT and CDR2 FRNRAP. The V and J ends lost 6 bases and 4 bases respectively, with 15 bases between them. The data were obtained in a study of cytomegalovirus exposure and HLA in healthy donors. Whole-study results and caveats: Association with HLA alleles at 0.05 false discovery rate was found for roughly 17,000 TCR beta sequences in a later analysis.

PCR employed 60 Vbeta and 13 Jbeta primers. Clones were sequenced by immunoSEQ multiplex PCR, and TCRdb holds only the in-frame ones, with some missing. Of 150,000 or so clones in the sample, more than 60% were seen once. Sequencing was carried out using PBMCs. The clonotype was recovered from a human donor in good health. The chain employs TRBV12-5 and TRBJ2-2; D perhaps matches TRBD2 (7 bases). In nucleotides, the CDR3 is TGTGCTAGTGGCATGGGGGGGGCAGGCACCGGGGAGCTGTTTTTT. It is translated as CASGMGGAGTGELFF.